Sequencing of this T cell receptor beta chain was carried out in a study of cytomegalovirus exposure and HLA in healthy donors. Study details: Among several hundred genotyped donors, approximately 80% fell in the Caucasian-associated ancestry cluster.

The CDR3 totals 15 residues. Germline V gene sequence: CDR1 SGDLS, CDR2 YYNGEE. Trimming took 3 bases from V and 4 from J; bases not matched to a gene: 6. At collection, donors were nominally healthy, but unrecorded immune exposures were probable. The PCR made use of 60 Vbeta and 13 Jbeta primers. In the source study's methods: About 11 million of the about 80 million unique TCR beta chains counted in a later analysis were shared. Profiled with immunoSEQ multiplex PCR; TCRdb holds only in-frame clones, not every one. The DNA gave D and trimming, while V, J and clone size come from that table. The sample comprises around 160,000 clones, more than 65% of which are singletons, and 2.8% rests with the top ten.

The receptor comes from a woman between 40 and 50 years old in good health and CMV-seropositive. The material sequenced was PBMCs. The V call is TRBV9, the J call TRBJ2-1, with TRBD1 identical over 8 bases. CDR3 protein: CASSADRALYNEQFF. In nucleotides, the CDR3 is TGTGCCAGCAGCGCGGACAGGGCCCTGTACAATGAGCAGTTCTTC.